These 20 T cell receptor beta chains were all obtained from the same sample, sequenced in a study of cytomegalovirus exposure and HLA in healthy donors. A multiplex PCR was run with 60 Vbeta primers and 13 Jbeta primers. The data were produced by immunoSEQ multiplex PCR, yet TCRdb's version contains in-frame clones alone and is incomplete. In the table there are around 130,000 clones, 80% of which are singletons. Sample: PBMCs. The receptors shown here come from a man between 25 and 39 years old in good health and CMV-seronegative.

The chain has TRBV5-1 and TRBJ2-7, with a weak D call TRBD2 (5 bases). V lost 2 bases to trimming and J lost 5 bases, with 14 bases between them. Germline V gives CDR1 SGHRS, CDR2 YFSETQ. This CDR3 spans 14 amino acids. CDR3 nucleotides: TGCGCCAGCAGCTTATCCCAGAAGGGAGACGAGCAGTACTTC. As protein: CASSLSQKGDEQYF.

A single count supports this clone. The CDR3 nucleotides are TGCGCCAGCAGCCACCAACGGGGTCGACTAGCCGGATACAATGAGCAGTTCTTC. Amino acid sequence: CASSHQRGRLAGYNEQFF. This rearrangement joins TRBV5-1 to TRBJ2-1; 7 bases match TRBD2. This CDR3 spans 18 amino acids. CDR1 is SGHRS and CDR2 is YFSETQ in the germline V gene. V dropped 4 bases and J dropped 4; count of bases not matched to a gene: 17.

The chain carries TRBV5-1 and TRBJ1-1, with no clear D. The CDR3 runs 14 residues. Germline V lookup: CDR1 SGHRS, CDR2 YFSETQ. V dropped 3 bases and J dropped 1 base, with 10 bases sitting between them. The CDR3 DNA reads as TGCGCCAGCAGCTCCACCGACAAGAACACTGAAGCTTTCTTT. It specifies CASSSTDKNTEAFF.

V gene TRBV28 combines with J gene TRBJ2-7; possibly TRBD1 for D (6 bases). Trimming stripped 6 bases from V and 0 bases from J, with 15 bases between. This CDR3 region has 15 residues. CDR1 and CDR2 from the germline V gene are MDHEN and SYDVKM. In nucleotides, the CDR3 is TGTGCCAGCAGCCCTAATCCGACAGGCTCCTACGAGCAGTACTTC. It encodes CASSPNPTGSYEQYF.

The chain links TRBV5-1 to TRBJ2-3, with D perhaps matching TRBD2 (5 bases). V was cut by 0 bases and J by 2 bases, with 10 bases left in between. This CDR3 spans 15 amino acids. Per germline, CDR1 SGHRS and CDR2 YFSETQ. CDR3 residues: CASSLGRANTDTQYF. The DNA of the CDR3 is TGCGCCAGCAGCTTGGGGCGGGCAAACACAGATACGCAGTATTTT.

This clone occurred once. The gene calls are TRBV27 and TRBJ2-7; 7 bases are shared with TRBD1. The CDR3 is 14 amino acids. The J segment lost 0 bases and the V segment lost 6 bases, leaving 5 bases of the junction unmatched. The germline CDR1 and CDR2 sequences are MNHEY and SMNVEV (reference sequence). This CDR3 reads CASSHTGASYEQYF. The CDR3 nucleotides read TGTGCCAGCAGCCATACAGGGGCCTCCTACGAGCAGTACTTC.

This chain joins TRBV10-3 and TRBJ1-1; 9 bases fit TRBD1. V was clipped by 7 bases and J by 2 bases; unmatched bases: 11. The CDR3 contains 16 residues. Germline CDR1 is ENHRY and CDR2 is SYGVKD. The CDR3 DNA reads TGTGCCATCACTCAAAAACAGGGGGCGTTTAACACTGAAGCTTTCTTT. Amino acid sequence: CAITQKQGAFNTEAFF.

The V and J genes are TRBV6-5 and TRBJ1-5, with D hard to call. Germline V gene data show CDR1 as MNHEY and CDR2 as SVGAGI. V was trimmed by 4 bases and J by 2 bases, leaving 9 bases between them. The CDR3 sequence is 14 residues long. The DNA of the CDR3 is TGTGCCAGCAGTTCGGGTGTGCGCAATCAGCCCCAGCATTTT. The encoded protein is CASSSGVRNQPQHF.

The chain carries TRBV30 and TRBJ1-1; no clear D gene. Germline V gives CDR1 GTSNPN, CDR2 SVGIG (reference sequence). The CDR3 totals 14 residues. The V end lost 0 bases, the J end lost 3 bases, and 11 bases lay between the germline ends. The CDR3 protein is CAWSVNPLYTEAFF. The CDR3 region has the DNA TGTGCCTGGAGTGTAAATCCGTTGTACACTGAAGCTTTCTTT.

The chain employs TRBV7-2 and TRBJ1-2; no clear D. From germline, CDR1 is SGHTA and CDR2 FQGNSA. Trimming took off 1 base at V and 3 bases at J, with 6 bases between the two ends. The CDR3 consists of 13 residues. The CDR3, as DNA: TGTGCCAGCAGCTTAGTCTCTGACTATGGCTACACCTTC. It yields the protein CASSLVSDYGYTF. The full variable domain, its missing parts supplied by reference TRBV7-2 and TRBJ1-2, is GAGVSQSPSNKVTEKGKDVELRCDPISGHTALYWYRQSLGQGLEFLIYFQGNSAPDKSGLPSDRFSAERTGGSVSTLTIQRTQQEDSAVYLCASSLVSDYGYTFGSGTRLTVV.

With respect to this clone: At the DNA level, this CDR3 is encoded by other sequences in the same sample as well. The chain is built from TRBV6-5 and TRBJ2-5, with a weak D call TRBD2 (5 bases). Trimming took off 6 bases at V and 7 bases at J, with 12 bases between the two ends. The CDR3 spans 12 residues. Germline values: CDR1 MNHEY, CDR2 SVGAGI. The CDR3 loop is CASSTPAGTQYF. In nucleotides, the CDR3 is TGTGCCAGCAGCACCCCGGCGGGGACCCAGTACTTC.

The rearrangement joins TRBV7-9 to TRBJ2-3, with 8 bases aligning to TRBD2. V gave up 5 bases and J gave up 4 bases; unmatched junction bases: 8. The CDR3 covers 15 residues. Germline assignment: CDR1 SEHNR and CDR2 FQNEAQ (reference sequence). This CDR3 reads CASSHSGASADTQYF. CDR3 nucleotides: TGTGCCAGCAGCCATAGCGGGGCTAGCGCAGATACGCAGTATTTT.

The CDR3 DNA sequence: TGTGCCAGCAGTCCATTTTCGGGGTCTAGGCAATCTGAAGCTTTCTTT. This encodes CASSPFSGSRQSEAFF. The J gene is TRBJ1-1, the V gene TRBV28, with no clear D. Per germline, CDR1 MDHEN and CDR2 SYDVKM. The CDR3 is 16 amino acids. The V and J ends lost 5 bases and 6 bases respectively, with 22 bases between them.

This chain connects TRBV7-6 to TRBJ2-3, with 8 bases identical to TRBD2. Germline V gene sequence: CDR1 SGHVS, CDR2 FNYEAQ. V shed 3 bases, J shed 0 bases, and the junction held 14 bases outside the gene matches. The CDR3 runs 19 residues. The CDR3 spells CASSFEGRGAVTSTDTQYF. In DNA, the CDR3 is TGTGCCAGCAGCTTTGAGGGGCGGGGGGCCGTTACTAGCACAGATACGCAGTATTTT.

With respect to this clone: The junction differs from germline at one of its ends, possibly a read error. This sequence joins TRBV7-7 and TRBJ2-3; the D gene is possibly TRBD2 (6 bases). CDR3 length: 17 residues. CDR1 is SSHAT, CDR2 FNYEAQ, per germline (reference sequence). The CDR3 protein is CASSLVPYRESQITQYF. The CDR3 DNA reads TGTGCTAGCAGCTTAGTCCCCTACCGGGAGTCACAGATAACGCAGTATTTT.

CDR3 bases: TGCGCCAGCAGCCAAGTTTTGCGGGGAACTGGAAACACCATATATTTT. This gives the protein CASSQVLRGTGNTIYF. The chain joins TRBV4-3 to TRBJ1-3; no clear D gene. CDR1 LGHNA and CDR2 YSLEER come from the germline V gene. V lost 1 base and J lost 2, with 12 bases in between. The CDR3 spans 16 residues.

V and J are TRBV5-1 and TRBJ2-3; maybe TRBD1 (5 bases). Per germline, CDR1 SGHRS and CDR2 YFSETQ. This CDR3 is built from 15 residues. V was cut by 0 bases and J by 0 bases, with 8 bases left in between. The CDR3 nucleotides are TGCGCCAGCAGCTTGGCAGGGCTAAGCACAGATACGCAGTATTTT. Its translation: CASSLAGLSTDTQYF. The variable domain in full, completed from reference TRBV5-1 and TRBJ2-3, reads KAGVTQTPRYLIKTRGQQVTLSCSPISGHRSVSWYQQTPGQGLQFLFEYFSETQRNKGNFPGRFSGRQFSNSRSEMNVSTLELGDSALYLCASSLAGLSTDTQYFGPGTRLTVL.

The genes are TRBV6-5 and TRBJ1-2, with D hard to call. CDR3 length equals 12 residues. CDR1 is MNHEY, CDR2 SVGAGI, per germline. Trimming removed 10 bases at V and 2 bases at J, with 11 bases between. Written as DNA, the CDR3 is TGTGCCACCGGAGGGTCCAACTATGGCTACACCTTC. Translating it yields CATGGSNYGYTF.

This clone was seen once. The rearrangement uses TRBV27 and TRBJ2-3; perhaps TRBD2 as D (7 bases). The length of the CDR3 is 14 residues. The V gene's germline CDR1 is MNHEY and CDR2 SMNVEV (reference sequence). Trimming cost V 7 bases and J 3 bases, with 14 bases left between them. The CDR3 sequence: CASTWGGGTDTQYF. In DNA form, the CDR3 reads TGTGCCAGCACCTGGGGAGGGGGAACAGATACGCAGTATTTT.

The V gene is TRBV5-1, the J gene TRBJ2-1; perhaps TRBD1 as D (6 bases). With 7 bases removed from V and 8 bases from J, the gap between germline ends came to 19 bases. This CDR3 contains 14 residues. CDR1 SGHRS and CDR2 YFSETQ come from the germline V gene. The CDR3 here is CASGVLQPGDEQFF. CDR3 nucleotide sequence: TGCGCCAGCGGGGTGCTTCAACCAGGGGATGAGCAGTTCTTC.